The clone carrying this TCR beta chain was recorded at least ten times. Its matching antigen is unknown. V was clipped by 0 bases and J by 2 bases, with 8 bases between them. CDR1 is LGHNA, CDR2 YSLEER, per germline. There are 15 residues in the CDR3. This entry comes from a study of T-cell reconstitution after alpha-beta-depleted transplantation in children. Library preparation (for TCRbeta) was performed with unique molecular identifiers. MiXCR was run by TCRdb on the PCR reads, yielding one entry per CDR3 protein. This sample has around 440,000 distinct CDR3 sequences, with roughly a tenth found just once. Study-level findings and limits: From newly produced T cells came most of the T-cell counts and diversity one year after transplant.

Sequenced here: PBMCs, sampled before TCRalphabeta/CD19-depleted stem cell transplant. The chain couples TRBV4-3 to TRBJ2-1; a weak D match, TRBD1 (5 bases). The origin of this receptor is a child younger than 10 with inherited bone marrow failure, due to receive a stem cell transplant. CDR3 region: CASSQEDKTYNEQFF. Written as DNA, the CDR3 is TGCGCCAGCAGCCAAGAGGACAAAACCTACAATGAGCAGTTCTTC.